This entry describes one T cell receptor beta chain. This clonotype was seen a handful of times. The specificity of this receptor is unknown. Nothing much larger sits one base from this clone, and base qualities are not available. This sample is part of a study of blood T cells in healthy people across ages (dated by TCRdb to between 2015 and 2016). As for the study more broadly: Template switching captured roughly one uniquely barcoded TCR beta cDNA molecule per two T cells in model experiments. Age-related changes in TCR beta repertoire diversity were measured in the study by deep sequencing normalized with unique cDNA molecular identifiers. Donors were grouped into four age groups: young (average approximately 15 years), middle-aged (under 40), aged (around 60) and long-lived (approximately 78). Two additional independent replicas of 1 million unique cDNA reads from the same blood draw were analyzed for two donors (one aged 18 to 29 and one aged 80 or older).

The donors were some 36 Caucasian individuals from Russia, aged 6 to 90 years, who were systemically healthy. Each donor gave 8 to 10 milliliters of peripheral blood, drawn into EDTA-treated Vacutainer tubes. Ficoll-Paque density-gradient centrifugation was used to isolate PBMCs, with at least 6.5 million obtained per sample. Trizol reagent was used to extract total RNA from the PBMCs, yielding at least 5.5 micrograms per sample. For every donor, an aliquot of PBMCs went through flow cytometry to measure the percentages of naive CD45RAhigh/CD27high T cells. The library was produced with 5' RACE. The sample was run on an Illumina HiSeq 2500. The second PCR ran for about 6 to 11 cycles and used a J-beta primer mix along with a sample-barcoded 5' primer. Each TCR beta cDNA molecule received a unique molecular identifier from a template-switch 5' adaptor carrying 12 random nucleotides. Each sample yielded at least 2.5 million CDR3-containing paired-end reads. First-strand cDNA was synthesized from all RNA with the Mint cDNA synthesis kit, primed by a TRBC-specific oligonucleotide. After uracil-DNA glycosylase treatment, a first 18-cycle PCR used universal primers M1SS and BC2_uni_R on all cDNA. The paper's data handling went like this. For normalization, 1 million high-quality reads were randomly selected from each sample, with every read carrying a distinct molecular identifier. Instead of being binned into consensus sequences, reads with shared molecular identifiers were discarded. MiTCR, with a Q25 quality threshold and the strictest error-elimination algorithm, was used for CDR3 identification, clonotype clustering and error correction. A nonparametric unseen species model with Euler transformation was used to estimate a lower bound on total TCR beta diversity. TCRdb itself trimmed the public reads at Q25 with fastp, ran MiXCR and retained productive beta chains. Identical CDR3 proteins give one entry, which carries the most common genes and DNA. None of the V and J calls come from the authors' own analysis; TCRdb made them. For this sample the table gives approximately 800,000 distinct CDR3 sequences, of which just under 25% were detected only once. The ten most abundant clones make up under 4.5% of the sample.

Including cysteine and phenylalanine, the CDR3 has 13 amino acids. This entry keeps only the CDR3 DNA: 39 bases, framed from base 1. Between the V and J ends, shortened by 5 bases and 6 bases respectively, the junction contains 13 bases. CDR1 and CDR2, per the germline V gene, are SGHTA and FQGNSA. Study-wide findings and limitations: Bulk unsorted PBMC profiling prevented conclusive comparison of naive and antigen-experienced compartments. The long-lived group showed more naive CD4+ T cells, fewer expanded clones and increased TCR diversity than the aged group, suggesting age selection. Because donor CMV infection status was unknown, age-related changes in expanded clonotypes were potentially confounded. Observed TCR beta diversity per million T cells fell roughly linearly with age, and a significant reduction was already apparent by age approximately 40. The percentage of naive T cells measured by flow cytometry correlated strongly with observed TCR beta diversity. Total diversity estimates from one million sequenced T cells were considered lower bounds and underestimates.

A further study also used this sample, focusing on T cells of mothers and their children. Per that second paper: Nine systemically healthy Caucasian individuals served as donors, namely three mothers together with their six children. cDNA synthesis used all of the extracted RNA, with 1.5 ug of RNA in each 15 ul reaction. In the second PCR, the M1S primer added sample barcodes and 2-4 random nucleotides. More than 8.5 million TCR beta CDR3 reads were obtained from each mother, and several million reads were obtained from each child. Thymic selection shapes the output of TCR recombination in a similar way in related and unrelated pairs, and inherited differences have a minor effect. Normalized repertoire overlap was always found to be slightly, but never significantly, higher in related mother-child pairs than in unrelated mother-child pairs. No persistent microchimeric T cell clones were found, with a detection sensitivity of approximately 95 clones per million clonotypes. To look for features that set related mother-child pairs apart from unrelated individuals, the researchers ran deep NGS to compare the TCR beta repertoires of mothers and children. The mean age was about 37 +/- 4 years for the mothers and around 10 +/- 4 years for the children. Libraries were sequenced on Illumina HiSeq 2000 with 100+100 nt paired-end reads after adapter ligation with NEBNext reagents. To avoid cross-contamination, the mother libraries and the child libraries were prepared a month apart and sequenced in separate runs. For each donor, between roughly 500,000 and 2,100,000 distinct TCR beta clonotypes were identified. Naive TCR beta clonotypes were estimated from low-frequency clonotypes matched to each donor's FACS-determined naive share, without sorting.

The clonotype comes from a boy between 10 and 17 years old in good health. The chain employs TRBV7-2 and TRBJ1-2; TRBD1 is perhaps the D gene, given 5 matching bases. The sample taken for sequencing was blood. The sequenced DNA is TGTGCCAGCAGCCTCGGGGGAGGGAATGGCTACACCTTC. Translation gives CASSLGGGNGYTF.